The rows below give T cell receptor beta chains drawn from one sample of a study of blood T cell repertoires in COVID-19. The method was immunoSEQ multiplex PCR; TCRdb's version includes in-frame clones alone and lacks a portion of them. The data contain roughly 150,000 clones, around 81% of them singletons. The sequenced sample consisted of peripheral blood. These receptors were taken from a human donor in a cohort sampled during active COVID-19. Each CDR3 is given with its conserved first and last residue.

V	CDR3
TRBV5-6	CASSFVLVNAEEAFF
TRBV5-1	CASKPLSFGGFEQYF
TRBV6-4	CASSLGTIYSPLHF
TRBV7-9	CASSPPGGRNTGELFF
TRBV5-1	CASSYTGTGQDTQYF
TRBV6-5	CASSLRLTGGYTF
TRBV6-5	CAIQGVPSTDTQYF
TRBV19	CASSMGGSNQPQHF
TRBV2	CARSRGRGDTQYF
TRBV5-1	CASSLGLASSYEQYF
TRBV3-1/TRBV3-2	CASSQPGQGGEAFF
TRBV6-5	CASKDSPNYGYTF
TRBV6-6	CASSYSNAGGYNEQFF